What follows are 10 T cell receptor beta chains derived from one specimen sequenced in a study of cytomegalovirus exposure and HLA in healthy donors. The study ran its PCR with 60 Vbeta and 13 Jbeta primers. Produced via immunoSEQ multiplex PCR; TCRdb's table is partial and in-frame only. In the table there are some 130,000 clones, 65% to 80% of which are singletons. Sequenced input: PBMCs. The receptor set was obtained from a young woman in good health and CMV-seronegative.

This chain uses TRBV9 with TRBJ1-1; 7 nucleotides align to TRBD1. The CDR3 contains 13 residues. J was trimmed by 4 bases and V by 4 bases; bases with no gene match: 4. Germline CDR1 SGDLS, CDR2 YYNGEE. CDR3 sequence: CASSPYRGTEAFF. The CDR3 DNA reads as TGTGCCAGCAGCCCTTACAGGGGCACTGAAGCTTTCTTT.

The J gene is TRBJ1-6, the V gene TRBV6-1; no firm D call. Germline values: CDR1 MNHNS, CDR2 SASEGT. V was cut by 3 bases and J by 10 bases, with 7 bases left in between. This CDR3 contains 12 residues. The CDR3 DNA sequence: TGTGCCAGCAGTGAGGGAGAGTCACCCCTCCACTTT. Translated: CASSEGESPLHF.

This clone showed up just a few times. This chain connects TRBV29-1 to TRBJ2-7; 7 bases line up with TRBD1. The CDR3 is 14 residues long. CDR1 and CDR2 (germline): SQVTM, ANQGSEA. After removal of 2 bases from V and 8 bases from J, the junction contained 12 bases not matched to a gene. The CDR3 region is CSVELNRDSQKQYF. The CDR3 bases are TGCAGCGTTGAACTCAACCGGGACAGCCAAAAGCAGTACTTC.

In its sample, this clone was seen a few times. The rearrangement uses TRBV6-6 and TRBJ1-5; 9 bases fit TRBD1. The CDR3 has 14 residues. J gave up 6 bases and V 5 bases, and 5 bases lay outside the gene matches. CDR1 MNHNY and CDR2 SVGAGI come from the germline V gene (reference sequence). CDR3 protein: CASSPTGGSQPQHF. CDR3 bases: TGTGCCAGCAGTCCGACAGGGGGGAGTCAGCCCCAGCATTTT.

CDR3 nucleotides: TGCGCCAGCAGCTTTGGGAGACTAGTTCAAGAGACCCAGTACTTC. Residues: CASSFGRLVQETQYF. The chain uses TRBV5-1 and TRBJ2-5; a possible D gene is TRBD2 (6 bases). V dropped 2 bases and J dropped 2 bases, with 13 bases sitting between them. The CDR3 spans 15 residues. CDR1 is SGHRS, CDR2 YFSETQ, per germline.

V and J are TRBV6-5 and TRBJ1-1, with TRBD1 matching over 8 bases. V lost 9 bases and J lost 4; bases outside the gene matches: 10. Germline assignment: CDR1 MNHEY and CDR2 SVGAGI. The CDR3 has 14 residues. CDR3 sequence (DNA): TGTGCCAGTTCCTCGATGACAGGGGCCACTGAAGCTTTCTTT. It codes for CASSSMTGATEAFF.

The genes are TRBV6-5 and TRBJ1-1; 7 bases line up with TRBD1. Unmatched junction bases numbered 7, after V lost 8 bases and J lost 1 base. The CDR3 consists of 14 residues. Germline CDR1 and CDR2: MNHEY and SVGAGI. The CDR3 region is CASHFGQANTEAFF. In DNA form, the CDR3 reads TGTGCCAGCCATTTTGGACAGGCGAACACTGAAGCTTTCTTT.

In this sample, this clone turned up once. The chain carries TRBV7-9 and TRBJ2-1; 10 nucleotides align to TRBD2. V lost 5 bases, J lost 8 bases, and 15 bases stayed unmatched. The germline gives CDR1 SEHNR, CDR2 FQNEAQ (reference sequence). The CDR3 extends over 17 amino acids. DNA for the CDR3: TGTGCCAGCAGCCCGGGGGCTAGCGGGAGTAGGAGCCATGAGCAGTTCTTC. It yields the protein CASSPGASGSRSHEQFF.

Concerning this clone itself: Its ends do not fully match the called genes, so a read error is possible. The gene calls are TRBV29-1 and TRBJ2-1; D may be TRBD1 or TRBD2 (5 bases each). CDR3 size: 13 residues. From germline, CDR1 is SQVTM and CDR2 ANQGSEA. The CDR3 DNA is TGCAGCGTGGAAGGGGTGCGGGTCAATGAGCAGTTCTTC. Protein sequence: CSVEGVRVNEQFF.

The genes are TRBV29-1 and TRBJ2-7; TRBD1 agrees at 10 bases. Per germline, CDR1 SQVTM and CDR2 ANQGSEA. CDR3 length equals 14 residues. V shed 6 bases, J shed 2 bases, and the junction held 7 bases outside the gene matches. The CDR3 nucleotides are TGCAGCGTCTCGGGACAGGGGAACGCCTACGAGCAGTACTTC. The encoded protein is CSVSGQGNAYEQYF.